The present T cell receptor (beta chain) was sequenced within a study of early T cells in non-severe SARS-CoV-2 infection. Background on the study: Alpha and beta chains were unpaired, from unsorted whole-blood bulk RNA.

One entry per CDR3 protein results from TCRdb running MiXCR on the 5' RACE reads. The sample lists tens of thousands of distinct CDR3 sequences; approximately 6.1% were seen once. The junction had 13 bases not matched to a gene; V was cut back by 4 bases and J by 5 bases. The CDR3 has 17 residues. CDR1 and CDR2 from the germline V gene are DFQATT and SNEGSKA (reference sequence). The sample comprised whole blood. This TCR derives from an adult who was a healthcare worker with PCR-confirmed SARS-CoV-2 infection or an uninfected control (not recorded which). The V call is TRBV20-1, the J call TRBJ1-6, with 8 positions matching TRBD1. CDR3 in amino acids: CSATSGTGKTNNSPLHF. The DNA for the CDR3 is TGCAGTGCTACATCCGGGACAGGAAAAACTAATAATTCACCCCTCCACTTT.